The clone carrying this T cell receptor beta chain was seen a handful of times. This record comes from a study of T cell changes during pregnancy in multiple sclerosis. Clones were sequenced by immunoSEQ multiplex PCR, and TCRdb holds only the in-frame ones, with some missing. The sample has 79,000 or so clones, approximately 92% seen once. This CDR3 has 17 amino acids. Per the germline V gene, CDR1 is SQVTM and CDR2 is ANQGSEA. The V and J ends lost 6 bases and 4 bases respectively, with 27 bases between them. This chain uses TRBV29-1 with TRBJ1-1; D is perhaps TRBD1 (6 bases). This TCR came from a female donor with multiple sclerosis, enrolled in a pregnancy study. Sequenced here: CD4+ T cells from peripheral blood mononuclear cells, sampled before pregnancy. Written as DNA, the CDR3 is TGCAGCGTAGCCAGGGGAGGGTTACAAGCTGTGAGCACTGAAGCTTTCTTT. Translated: CSVARGGLQAVSTEAFF.